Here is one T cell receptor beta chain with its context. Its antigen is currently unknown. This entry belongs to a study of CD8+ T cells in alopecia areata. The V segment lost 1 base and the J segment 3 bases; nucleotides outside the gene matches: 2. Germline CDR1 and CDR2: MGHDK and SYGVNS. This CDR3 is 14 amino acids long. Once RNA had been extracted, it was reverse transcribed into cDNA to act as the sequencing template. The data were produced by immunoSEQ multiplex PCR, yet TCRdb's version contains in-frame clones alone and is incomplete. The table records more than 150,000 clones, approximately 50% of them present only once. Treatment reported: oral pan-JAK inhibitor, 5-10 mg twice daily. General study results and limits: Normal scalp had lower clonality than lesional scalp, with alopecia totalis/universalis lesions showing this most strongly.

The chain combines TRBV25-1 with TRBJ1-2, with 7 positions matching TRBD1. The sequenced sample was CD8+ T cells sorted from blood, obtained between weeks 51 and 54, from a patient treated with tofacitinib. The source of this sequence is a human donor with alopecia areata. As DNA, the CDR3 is TGTGCCAGCAGTGAATGGGGGACAGACTATGGCTACACCTTC. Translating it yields CASSEWGTDYGYTF.